This T cell receptor (beta chain) derives from a study of T cell repertoires in cytomegalovirus infection. TCRdb fed the reads into MiXCR, producing one record per CDR3 protein. Among approximately 270,000 distinct CDR3 sequences listed, 20% to 25% were seen once. In germline, CDR1 is SGHVS, CDR2 FNYEAQ. The germline V and J ends were trimmed by 5 bases and 0 bases, with 14 bases remaining between them. The CDR3 runs to 16 residues. Notes on the study in general: The study identified carriers of CMV plus the relevant HLA from cumulative public TCR beta family frequency. HLA-C-restricted CMV clonotypes gave the most frequent clonotype in two of eight donors.

Turning to this clonotype: Its specificity is unknown.

V gene TRBV7-6 combines with J gene TRBJ2-1; maybe TRBD2 (5 bases). Specimen: cultured PBMCs, collected from culture after CMV antigen stimulation. This clonotype was sampled from a human donor in good health (CMV status not recorded). Some clones in this sample may be carry-over from other donors' samples. The CDR3 sequence is CASSLPQGLSYNEQFF. For the CDR3, the DNA is TGTGCCAGCAGCCTGCCGCAAGGACTCTCCTACAATGAGCAGTTCTTC.